The 30 T cell receptor beta chains listed next were all sequenced from one sample in a study of blood T cell repertoires in COVID-19. Libraries were prepared by immunoSEQ multiplex PCR; TCRdb keeps only in-frame clonotypes and omits some of them. The sample holds 250,000 or so clones, 75% to 90% seen once. The sample was peripheral blood. The receptors stem from a man aged 30 to 39 with active or convalescent COVID-19.

J is TRBJ1-5 and V is TRBV6-1; D perhaps matches TRBD1 (5 bases). V was cut by 3 bases and J by 5 bases, with 17 bases left in between. The CDR3 extends over 16 amino acids. Germline CDR1 reads MNHNS; CDR2 reads SASEGT. The CDR3 reads CASSDHGGGVYQPQHF. CDR3 nucleotides: TGTGCCAGCAGTGACCATGGGGGAGGGGTGTATCAGCCCCAGCATTTT.

V gene TRBV27 combines with J gene TRBJ1-1; TRBD1 agrees at 7 bases. This CDR3 is 14 amino acids long. In germline, CDR1 is MNHEY, CDR2 SMNVEV (reference sequence). V gave up 5 bases and J gave up 1 base; unmatched junction bases: 4. CDR3 DNA sequence: TGTGCCAGCAGTGCCCAGGGGGGGAACACTGAAGCTTTCTTT. Amino acid sequence: CASSAQGGNTEAFF.

The rearrangement links TRBV19 to TRBJ1-2; no definite D call. Germline loops: CDR1 LNHDA, CDR2 SQIVND (reference sequence). This CDR3 comprises 14 residues. V shed 7 bases and J shed 7 bases, with 19 bases lying between them. In nucleotides, the CDR3 is TGTGCCAGTAACCCCCGGGATCCGGCAACTGGCTACACCTTC. Amino acids: CASNPRDPATGYTF.

This chain uses TRBV18 with TRBJ1-6; no reliable D call. CDR3 size: 14 residues. Trimming left V 2 bases short and J 7 bases short, with 9 bases between. Germline V gene sequence: CDR1 KGHSH, CDR2 LQKENI. The CDR3 DNA reads as TGTGCCAGCTCACCAGGCAGAACGAATTCACCCCTCCACTTT. As protein: CASSPGRTNSPLHF.

This chain connects TRBV19 to TRBJ2-1; TRBD2 is a possible D gene (6 bases). CDR1 and CDR2 from the germline V gene are LNHDA and SQIVND (reference sequence). The CDR3 runs 13 residues. The ends were cut back, 10 bases at V and 2 bases at J, with 12 bases in the middle. The CDR3 DNA reads as TGTGCCACCGGAACTAGCACCTACAATGAGCAGTTCTTC. Amino acids: CATGTSTYNEQFF.

This clone was counted a few times. This chain uses TRBV12-2 with TRBJ1-2. TRBV12-2 is a listed pseudogene. This CDR3 contains 17 residues. The CDR3, as DNA: TGTGCAAGTCGTTATCTACTGTCTCTATCGGGAAACTATGGCTACACCTTC. It translates to CASRYLLSLSGNYGYTF.

The chain uses TRBV7-2 and TRBJ2-1; TRBD2 agrees at 7 bases. This CDR3 contains 13 residues. Germline V gene data show CDR1 as SGHTA and CDR2 as FQGNSA. With V trimmed by 4 bases and J by 8 bases, 5 bases remained unmatched. The CDR3 sequence: CASSSQGLDEQFF. In DNA form, the CDR3 reads TGTGCCAGCAGCTCCCAAGGACTAGATGAGCAGTTCTTC.

The chain joins TRBV19 to TRBJ1-1; the D gene is possibly TRBD1 (5 bases). This CDR3 contains 16 residues. The V gene's germline CDR1 is LNHDA and CDR2 SQIVND (reference sequence). V was clipped by 3 bases and J by 6 bases, with 20 bases between them. CDR3 coding DNA: TGTGCCAGTAGTATCCGGATGAACGGGGGTGGAGCTGAAGCTTTCTTT. Translation: CASSIRMNGGGAEAFF.

The CDR3 DNA is TGTGCCAGCAGCTTGAGGCAGGGGGTGACTGGAAACACCATATATTTT. Translating gives CASSLRQGVTGNTIYF. The chain carries TRBV7-9 and TRBJ1-3; 7 nucleotides match TRBD1. The CDR3 has 16 residues. The J segment lost 2 bases and the V segment lost 3 bases, leaving 7 bases of the junction unmatched. The germline CDR1 and CDR2 sequences are SEHNR and FQNEAQ (reference sequence).

This clone was seen once. CDR3 sequence reads: CASSMGHAGENSGNTIYF. CDR3 DNA sequence: TGTGCCAGCAGTATGGGACACGCGGGCGAAAACTCTGGAAACACCATATATTTT. The genes are TRBV13 and TRBJ1-3, with D possibly TRBD1 on 6 matching bases. The length of the CDR3 is 18 residues. The V gene lost 6 bases and the J gene lost 0 bases, with 21 bases spanning the gap. Germline lookup yields CDR1 PRHDT and CDR2 FYEKMQ (reference sequence).

CDR3 sequence: CASSYLIWGGNTEAFF. For the CDR3, the DNA is TGTGCCAGCAGCTATCTCATTTGGGGGGGCAACACTGAAGCTTTCTTT. The V gene is TRBV11-1, the J gene TRBJ1-1; D may be TRBD1 (6 bases). Germline V gene sequence: CDR1 SGHAT, CDR2 FQDESV (reference sequence). Trimming pared 4 bases from V and 2 bases from J, leaving 17 bases between. The CDR3 has 16 residues.

This chain joins TRBV11-2 and TRBJ2-3; D unclear. The CDR3 has 14 residues. The germline V gene has CDR1 SGHAT and CDR2 FQNNGV. V lost 3 bases and J lost 2, with 9 bases in between. CDR3 sequence: CASSFGGITDTQYF. CDR3 sequence (DNA): TGTGCCAGCAGCTTTGGCGGCATCACAGATACGCAGTATTTT.

This chain links TRBV7-9 with TRBJ2-1; D uncertain. CDR1 SEHNR and CDR2 FQNEAQ come from the germline V gene (reference sequence). Trimming stripped 5 bases from V and 0 bases from J, with 11 bases between. This CDR3 spans 15 amino acids. CDR3 sequence reads: CASSLEQSSYNEQFF. The CDR3 DNA is TGTGCCAGCAGCCTTGAGCAAAGCTCCTACAATGAGCAGTTCTTC.

The V gene is TRBV6-5, the J gene TRBJ1-5; possibly TRBD1 for D (6 bases). V lost 6 bases and J 11 bases, leaving 20 bases between the germline ends. This CDR3 has 14 amino acids. Germline CDR1 MNHEY, CDR2 SVGAGI. The CDR3 bases are TGTGCCAGCAGCCCCGACTGGGGGGGCTTGGCCCAGCATTTT. Amino acids: CASSPDWGGLAQHF.

This clone was seen only once. V and J are TRBV11-2 and TRBJ2-7; 8 bases map to TRBD1. J gave up 6 bases and V 5 bases, and 3 bases lay outside the gene matches. Germline V CDR1 and CDR2: SGHAT, FQNNGV. CDR3 length: 12 amino acids. The CDR3 nucleotides read TGTGCCAGCAGCGGGGACAGGCGCGAGCAGTACTTC. As protein: CASSGDRREQYF.

This chain links TRBV7-9 with TRBJ1-6; perhaps TRBD1 as D (5 bases). The CDR3 loop spans 16 amino acids. The germline V gene has CDR1 SEHNR and CDR2 FQNEAQ (reference sequence). The V end lost 5 bases, the J end lost 0 bases, and 11 bases lay between the germline ends. CDR3 residues: CASSHRGTSYNSPLHF. The CDR3 region has the DNA TGTGCCAGCAGCCACCGGGGGACCTCCTATAATTCACCCCTCCACTTT.

The genes are TRBV18 and TRBJ2-1; TRBD2 aligns across 8 bases. There are 15 residues in the CDR3. Germline V gene sequence: CDR1 KGHSH, CDR2 LQKENI. With V trimmed by 3 bases and J by 6 bases, 7 bases remained unmatched. The CDR3 coding sequence is TGTGCCAGCTCACCCCCGGGACTAGGGCTCAATGAGCAGTTCTTC. This codes for CASSPPGLGLNEQFF.

V is TRBV7-9 and J is TRBJ2-6, with TRBD1 matching over 7 bases. This CDR3 has 19 amino acids. Germline CDR1 SEHNR, CDR2 FQNEAQ (reference sequence). Trimming at V came to 4 bases and at J to 0 bases, leaving 12 bases not matched to a gene. In DNA, the CDR3 is TGTGCCAGCAGCTCCCTTCGGGACAGAGTTAGCTCTGGGGCCAACGTCCTGACTTTC. This gives the protein CASSSLRDRVSSGANVLTF.

Details on this clone: The same CDR3 also results from other DNA sequences found in this sample. The chain has TRBV4-1 and TRBJ1-5; no reliable D call. Trimming took off 0 bases at V and 4 bases at J, with 7 bases between the two ends. CDR3 length: 14 residues. The germline CDR1 and CDR2 sequences are MGHRA and YSYEKL. The CDR3 nucleotides are TGCGCCAGCAGCCAAGACGGAGGGAATCAGCCCCAGCATTTT. Amino acids: CASSQDGGNQPQHF.

This chain joins TRBV7-9 and TRBJ1-5; 8 bases fit TRBD1. The V and J ends lost 4 bases and 6 bases, in that order; junction bases with no gene match: 5. Per germline, CDR1 SEHNR and CDR2 FQNEAQ (reference sequence). The CDR3 runs 14 residues. CDR3 protein: CASSSAGGPQPQHF. CDR3 nucleotide sequence: TGTGCCAGCAGCTCAGCAGGGGGCCCTCAGCCCCAGCATTTT.

The genes are TRBV9 and TRBJ2-2; 7 bases fit TRBD1. CDR1 and CDR2 from the germline V gene are SGDLS and YYNGEE. The CDR3 covers 15 residues. V lost 2 bases and J lost 2; bases outside the gene matches: 3. The CDR3 reads CASSVTGTNTGELFF. CDR3 sequence (DNA): TGTGCCAGCAGCGTGACAGGGACAAACACCGGGGAGCTGTTTTTT.

The rearrangement uses TRBV5-4 and TRBJ1-4; D not resolved. CDR1 is SGHNT, CDR2 YYREEE, per germline (reference sequence). CDR3 size: 14 residues. V was pared by 4 bases and J by 5 bases, with 12 bases between. The CDR3 loop reads CASSLTPSNEKLFF. CDR3 sequence (DNA): TGTGCCAGCAGCCTAACCCCTTCGAATGAAAAACTGTTTTTT.

This clone was counted once. CDR3 DNA sequence: TGTGCCAGCAGTTATTCATCTAGCGTCCCCTACGAGCAGTACTTC. Translating it yields CASSYSSSVPYEQYF. V is TRBV6-6 and J is TRBJ2-7; D might be TRBD2 (6 bases). From germline, CDR1 is MNHNY and CDR2 SVGAGI (reference sequence). The V end lost 3 bases, the J end lost 2 bases, and 14 bases lay between the germline ends. The CDR3 covers 15 residues.

This chain's CDR3 is CASSILTGGVQETQYF. The DNA of the CDR3 is TGTGCCAGTAGTATTCTAACAGGGGGAGTACAAGAGACCCAGTACTTC. This chain uses TRBV19 with TRBJ2-5; 8 nucleotides agree with TRBD1. The J segment lost 2 bases and the V segment lost 3 bases, leaving 8 bases of the junction unmatched. In germline, CDR1 is LNHDA, CDR2 SQIVND (reference sequence). The length of the CDR3 is 16 residues.

This clone appeared a single time. The chain couples TRBV19 to TRBJ2-3; D is unresolved. The CDR3 consists of 15 residues. Germline-derived CDR1 and CDR2 are LNHDA and SQIVND (reference sequence). With 11 bases removed from V and 0 bases from J, the gap between germline ends came to 18 bases. CDR3 sequence reads: CADEANRPSTDTQYF. The CDR3 DNA reads as TGTGCCGACGAGGCGAATCGACCTAGCACAGATACGCAGTATTTT.

This sequence joins TRBV6-5 and TRBJ2-2, with D possibly being TRBD2 (5 bases). The germline gives CDR1 MNHEY, CDR2 SVGAGI. The CDR3 is 14 amino acids. Deletions cut 7 bases from V and 7 bases from J, with 16 bases between. The CDR3 is CASNAPSRGGELFF. The CDR3 DNA follows: TGTGCCAGCAACGCCCCGTCACGGGGCGGGGAGCTGTTTTTT.

The chain employs TRBV30 and TRBJ1-6, with 7 bases aligning to TRBD1. Unmatched junction bases numbered 9, after V lost 0 bases and J lost 4 bases. Germline lookup yields CDR1 GTSNPN and CDR2 SVGIG (reference sequence). The CDR3 runs 17 residues. CDR3: CAWSVLNRGAYNSPLHF. The CDR3 nucleotides are TGTGCCTGGAGTGTACTTAACAGGGGCGCGTATAATTCACCCCTCCACTTT.

This clone was picked up a small number of times. This rearrangement joins TRBV13 to TRBJ1-1; TRBD1 matches 7 bases. Germline loops: CDR1 PRHDT, CDR2 FYEKMQ (reference sequence). Trimming took 5 bases from V and 1 from J; bases not matched to a gene: 10. This CDR3 spans 16 amino acids. CDR3 loop: CASSHTTGTENTEAFF. CDR3 coding DNA: TGTGCCAGCAGCCACACAACCGGGACAGAGAACACTGAAGCTTTCTTT. The full variable domain, with the rest looked up from reference TRBV13 and TRBJ1-1, is AAGVIQSPRHLIKEKRETATLKCYPIPRHDTVYWYQQGPGQDPQFLISFYEKMQSDKGSIPDRFSAQQFSDYHSELNMSSLELGDSALYFCASSHTTGTENTEAFFGQGTRLTVV.

The V and J genes are TRBV12-3 or TRBV12-4 and TRBJ1-5, with D uncertain. The CDR3 extends over 12 amino acids. The germline V and J ends were trimmed by 1 base and 11 bases, with 9 bases remaining between them. As DNA, the CDR3 is TGTGCCAGCAGTTTAGGTGCCCGGTCCCAGCATTTT. Encoded protein: CASSLGARSQHF.

There are a few counts of this clone. The chain links TRBV7-3 to TRBJ2-1; maybe TRBD1 (6 bases). The CDR3 spans 13 residues. Looked up from germline, CDR1 is SGHTA and CDR2 is FQGTGA. Trimming stripped 8 bases from V and 9 bases from J, with 17 bases between. This CDR3 is CASRDTPSGEQFF. DNA of the CDR3: TGTGCCAGCCGGGACACCCCTTCGGGTGAGCAGTTCTTC.